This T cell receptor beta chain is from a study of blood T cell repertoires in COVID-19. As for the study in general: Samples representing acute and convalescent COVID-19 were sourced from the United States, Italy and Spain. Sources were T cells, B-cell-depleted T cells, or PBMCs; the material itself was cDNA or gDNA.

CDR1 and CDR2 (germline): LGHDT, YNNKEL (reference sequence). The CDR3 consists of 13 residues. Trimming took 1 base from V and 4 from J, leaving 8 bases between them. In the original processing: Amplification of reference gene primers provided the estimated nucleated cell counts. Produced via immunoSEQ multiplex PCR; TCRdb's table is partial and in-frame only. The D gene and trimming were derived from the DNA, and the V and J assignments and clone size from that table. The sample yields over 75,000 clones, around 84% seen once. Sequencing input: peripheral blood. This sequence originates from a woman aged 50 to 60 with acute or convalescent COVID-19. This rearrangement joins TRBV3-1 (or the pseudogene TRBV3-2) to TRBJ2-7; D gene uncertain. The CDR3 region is CASSQVGPYEQYF. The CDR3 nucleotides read TGTGCCAGCAGCCAAGTTGGGCCTTACGAGCAGTACTTC.